These 32 T cell receptor beta chains were all obtained from the same sample, sequenced in a study of T cells in Graves' hyperthyroidism and ophthalmopathy. Authors of the study amplified TCR beta CDR3 regions from RNA transcripts. HTBI primers were the set used in a first-round RT-PCR of the TCR CDR3. Each CDR3 protein is one row after TCRdb ran MiXCR on the multiplex PCR reads. The sample carries around 60,000 distinct CDR3 sequences, around half recorded once. Sequenced material: blood. The origin of the receptors is a woman aged 25-40 years with Graves' ophthalmopathy.

Many counts were recorded for this clonotype. This sequence joins TRBV19 and TRBJ1-1; D is unclear. This CDR3 spans 13 amino acids. The germline V gene encodes CDR1 LNHDA and CDR2 SQIVND (reference sequence). The V end lost 0 bases, the J end lost 7 bases, and 9 bases lay between the germline ends. CDR3 bases: TGTGCCAGTAGTATAGATCCTTGGGGTGAAGCTTTCTTT. Translation gives CASSIDPWGEAFF.

Comment on this clonotype: A much larger clonotype is one base distant, so this may be a read error. The rearrangement links TRBV19 to TRBJ2-2; D remains ambiguous. The CDR3 extends over 14 amino acids. CDR1 LNHDA and CDR2 SQIVND come from the germline V gene (reference sequence). CDR3 DNA sequence: TGTGCCAGTAGTATAGTTCGCAACACCTGGGAGCTGTTTTTT. Translation: CASSIVRNTWELFF. The full variable domain, its missing parts supplied by reference TRBV19 and TRBJ2-2, is DGGITQSPKYLFRKEGQNVTLSCEQNLNHDAMYWYRQDPGQGLRLIYYSQIVNDFQKGDIAEGYSVSREKKESFPLTVTSAQKNPTAFYLCASSIVRNTWELFFGEGSRLTVL.

The V gene is TRBV29-1, the J gene TRBJ1-2; TRBD1 matches 8 bases. Germline values: CDR1 SQVTM, CDR2 ANQGSEA. The CDR3 is 12 residues long. Losses at the gene ends were 3 bases for V and 8 bases for J; bases not matched to a gene: 5. CDR3 residues: CSVDAGQGGYTF. The CDR3 DNA reads as TGCAGCGTTGATGCCGGACAGGGAGGCTACACCTTC.

The chain carries TRBV5-4 and TRBJ2-5; D tentatively reads TRBD1 or TRBD2 (5 bases each). Germline assignment: CDR1 SGHNT and CDR2 YYREEE (reference sequence). This CDR3 spans 13 amino acids. The V end lost 5 bases, the J end lost 2 bases, and 10 bases lay between the germline ends. The CDR3 is CASRLWGQETQYF. The CDR3 region has the DNA TGTGCCAGCAGACTGTGGGGGCAAGAGACCCAGTACTTC.

This clonotype was detected ten times or more. The gene calls are TRBV20-1 and TRBJ2-5; D may be TRBD1 (6 bases). There are 14 residues in the CDR3. In germline, CDR1 is DFQATT, CDR2 SNEGSKA (reference sequence). Trimming removed 5 bases from V and 2 bases from J, with 15 bases in between. CDR3 loop: CSAPKTGLQETQYF. The CDR3 DNA sequence: TGCAGTGCTCCTAAGACAGGCTTACAAGAGACCCAGTACTTC.

This clonotype showed up many times. This chain uses TRBV5-8 with TRBJ1-2; D is perhaps TRBD1 (6 bases). Trimming pared 4 bases from V and 7 bases from J, leaving 20 bases between. Germline V gene lookup returns CDR1 SGHTS and CDR2 YDEGEE. The CDR3 has 15 residues. The CDR3 DNA is TGTGCCAGCAGCCCACCACAGGGACTTGACGCTGGCTACACCTTC. This encodes CASSPPQGLDAGYTF.

This clonotype was detected many times. This chain connects TRBV5-5 to TRBJ2-7; D not resolved. With 2 bases removed from V and 2 bases from J, the gap between germline ends came to 8 bases. The germline V gene has CDR1 SGHKS and CDR2 YYEKEE (reference sequence). The CDR3 extends over 13 amino acids. CDR3 in amino acids: CASSFNPTYEQYF. DNA of the CDR3: TGTGCCAGCAGCTTCAATCCGACCTACGAGCAGTACTTC.

V and J are TRBV7-6 and TRBJ2-7, with 13 positions matching TRBD2. The CDR3 is 15 residues long. Trimming cost V 5 bases and J 7 bases; bases outside gene matches: 8. Looked up from germline, CDR1 is SGHVS and CDR2 is FNYEAQ. CDR3 sequence (DNA): TGTGCCAGCAGCCGCACTAGCGGGAGGGCCGGGGAGCAGTACTTC. Its protein product is CASSRTSGRAGEQYF.

This clonotype was picked up many times. The rearrangement uses TRBV20-1 and TRBJ1-4; D is unresolved. Trimming removed 0 bases from V and 6 bases from J, with 8 bases in between. CDR3 length: 13 residues. Germline CDR1 DFQATT, CDR2 SNEGSKA (reference sequence). The CDR3 here is CSARDLRDEKLFF. For the CDR3, the DNA is TGCAGTGCTAGAGATTTAAGGGATGAAAAACTGTTTTTT.

This clonotype was picked up a small number of times. The CDR3 sequence is CASSPVAGADTQYF. CDR3 nucleotide sequence: TGTGCCAGCTCACCAGTAGCGGGGGCCGATACGCAGTATTTT. The V gene is TRBV9, the J gene TRBJ2-3; 9 bases map to TRBD2. Trimming removed 7 bases from V and 6 bases from J; junction bases left unmatched: 9. CDR3 length equals 14 residues. Germline loops: CDR1 SGDLS, CDR2 YYNGEE.

As for this clonotype: At one end the junction does not follow the germline gene, possibly because of a read error. The chain carries TRBV20-1 and TRBJ2-1; 7 bases agree with TRBD1. The CDR3 covers 16 residues. Germline V gives CDR1 DFQATT, CDR2 SNEGSKA (reference sequence). The CDR3 protein is CSARPSLGGSHNEQFF. As DNA, the CDR3 is TGCAGTGCTAGACCCTCGCTAGGGGGCTCCCACAATGAGCAGTTCTTC.

The V and J genes are TRBV30 and TRBJ1-1, with D hard to call. Trimming cost V 3 bases and J 7 bases, with 12 bases left between them. This CDR3 contains 12 residues. The germline gives CDR1 GTSNPN, CDR2 SVGIG (reference sequence). The CDR3 is CAWSEPGIEAFF. CDR3 in DNA: TGTGCCTGGAGCGAACCGGGCATTGAAGCTTTCTTT.

This clonotype has a count of ten or more. J is TRBJ2-7 and V is TRBV7-3; 9 nucleotides align to TRBD1. CDR1 SGHTA and CDR2 FQGTGA come from the germline V gene. Losses at the gene ends were 6 bases for V and 3 bases for J; bases not matched to a gene: 6. The CDR3 length is 14 residues. CDR3 residues: CASSTTGGHYEQYF. The CDR3 DNA follows: TGTGCCAGCAGTACGACAGGGGGACACTACGAGCAGTACTTC.

With regard to this clonotype: Sequence at one end of the junction differs from germline and may be a read error. V and J are TRBV11-2 and TRBJ2-7, with 10 bases lining up with TRBD2. This CDR3 has 15 amino acids. Germline assignment: CDR1 SGHAT and CDR2 FQNNGV. CDR3 amino acids: CASSFSSGRKSEQYF. In nucleotides, the CDR3 is TGCGCCAGCAGCTTCTCTAGCGGGAGAAAGTCCGAGCAGTACTTC.

At least ten counts were recorded for this clonotype. In this CDR3 the conserved last residue, phenylalanine or tryptophan, is missing, so a read error is likely. The limits of the CDR3 on the DNA are not certain, so only TCRdb's listed CDR3 is given. This chain connects TRBV11-3 to TRBJ1-2; TRBD1, the D gene given by the table, was not confirmed from the DNA. CDR1 is SGHNT and CDR2 is YENEEA in the germline V gene. From its first to its last residue, the CDR3 has 10 amino acids. The CDR3: CASSLAQGPV.

This clonotype was found many times. The gene calls are TRBV6-1 and TRBJ1-5; D uncertain. CDR3 length: 15 residues. Germline-derived CDR1 and CDR2 are MNHNS and SASEGT. V was trimmed by 4 bases and J by 1 base, leaving 11 bases between them. CDR3 nucleotides: TGTGCCAGCAGTGCGCCGGGTCCCAGCAATCAGCCCCAGCATTTT. This translates into CASSAPGPSNQPQHF.

This clonotype occurred a few times. J is TRBJ1-5 and V is TRBV7-8; D remains unclear. The germline CDR1 and CDR2 sequences are SGHVS and FQNEAQ. This CDR3 spans 14 amino acids. The germline V and J ends were trimmed by 1 base and 11 bases, with 15 bases remaining between them. The CDR3 loop reads CASSLGAGQETQHF. As DNA, the CDR3 is TGTGCCAGCAGCTTAGGGGCAGGCCAAGAGACCCAGCATTTT.

With respect to this clonotype: A much larger clone sits a single nucleotide away, making a read error possible. In DNA form, the CDR3 reads TGTGCCATCAGTACTTCAGATCCCGGGTTCGGGAGTAGAAAACTGTTTTTT. Protein sequence: CAISTSDPGFGSRKLFF. The rearrangement uses TRBV10-3 and TRBJ1-4; no reliable D call. This CDR3 is built from 17 residues. V was clipped by 5 bases and J by 10 bases, with 26 bases between them. From germline, CDR1 is ENHRY and CDR2 SYGVKD.

The CDR3 is CAIGTDSGRSYNEQYF. CDR3 nucleotide sequence: TGTGCCATCGGGACCGATAGCGGGAGGTCCTACAATGAGCAGTATTTT. This chain joins TRBV10-3 and TRBJ2-3, with TRBD2 identical over 10 bases. The CDR3 is 16 amino acids. V lost 8 bases and J lost 11; bases outside the gene matches: 19. The germline CDR1 and CDR2 sequences are ENHRY and SYGVKD.

This clonotype occurred many times. V is TRBV7-3 and J is TRBJ1-6; the D gene is possibly TRBD1 (6 bases). CDR1 is SGHTA and CDR2 is FQGTGA in the germline V gene. The V and J ends lost 4 bases and 8 bases respectively, with 12 bases between them. CDR3 length equals 14 residues. CDR3 residues: CASSSGTSDSPLHF. The DNA for the CDR3 is TGTGCCAGCAGCTCCGGGACATCAGATTCACCCCTCCACTTT.

The CDR3 region is CASSGSVRRGIANVLTF. DNA of the CDR3: TGTGCCAGCAGTGGAAGCGTGCGCAGGGGGATAGCCAACGTCCTGACTTTC. The chain has TRBV19 and TRBJ2-6, with 7 bases lining up with TRBD1. V dropped 9 bases and J dropped 7; count of bases not matched to a gene: 18. Looked up from germline, CDR1 is LNHDA and CDR2 is SQIVND (reference sequence). The CDR3 has 17 residues.

This chain links TRBV29-1 with TRBJ2-3; D may be TRBD1 or TRBD2 (5 bases each). This CDR3 contains 12 residues. Trimming pared 7 bases from V and 3 bases from J, leaving 11 bases between. CDR1 is SQVTM, CDR2 ANQGSEA, per germline. This CDR3 reads CSATGRTDTQYF. CDR3 in DNA: TGCAGCGCTACGGGACGGACAGATACGCAGTATTTT.

This clonotype was observed many times. The chain joins TRBV5-1 to TRBJ2-3, with a tentative D call TRBD1 (5 bases). CDR3 length equals 17 residues. Germline V gives CDR1 SGHRS, CDR2 YFSETQ. Trimming left V 4 bases short and J 4 bases short, with 22 bases between. The CDR3 sequence is CASSVAPPGQIPDTQYF. CDR3 nucleotide sequence: TGCGCCAGCAGCGTTGCCCCTCCAGGGCAGATACCAGATACGCAGTATTTT.

This clonotype showed up many times. V gene TRBV12-5 combines with J gene TRBJ1-5, with D maybe TRBD1 (6 bases). Trimming pared 7 bases from V and 4 bases from J, leaving 11 bases between. Germline-derived CDR1 and CDR2 are LGHNT and FRNRAP. This CDR3 is 13 amino acids long. The CDR3 DNA reads TGTGCTAGTGCCAAGGGGGGGAATCAGCCCCAGCATTTT. Encoded protein: CASAKGGNQPQHF.

This clonotype came up many times. The V call is TRBV3-1, the J call TRBJ1-2; TRBD1 is a possible D gene (5 bases). From germline, CDR1 is LGHDT and CDR2 YNNKEL (reference sequence). V shed 1 base and J shed 4 bases, with 13 bases lying between them. This CDR3 spans 15 amino acids. CDR3 sequence (DNA): TGTGCCAGCAGCCAAGGGGGGGTAATTGTCTATGGCTACACCTTC. This sequence encodes CASSQGGVIVYGYTF.

As for this clonotype: One junction end disagrees with the germline gene, perhaps due to a read error. V usage is TRBV9 and J usage is TRBJ2-1; perhaps TRBD1 as D (6 bases). There are 16 residues in the CDR3. Germline V gives CDR1 SGDLS, CDR2 YYNGEE. The CDR3 spells CASSVGPRQAQNGQFF. DNA of the CDR3: TGTGCCAGCAGCGTAGGCCCGAGACAGGCCCAAAATGGGCAGTTCTTC. The complete variable domain, with remaining parts taken from reference TRBV9 and TRBJ2-1, reads DSGVTQTPKHLITATGQRVTLRCSPRSGDLSVYWYQQSLDQGLQFLIQYYNGEERAKGNILERFSAQQFPDLHSELNLSSLELGDSALYFCASSVGPRQAQNGQFFGPGTRLTVL.

This clonotype was seen ten or more times. The genes are TRBV10-2 and TRBJ2-7; 9 bases match TRBD1. The junction had 3 bases not matched to a gene; V was cut back by 0 bases and J by 0 bases. CDR1 WSHSY and CDR2 SAAADI come from the germline V gene. The CDR3 sequence is 16 residues long. CDR3 DNA sequence: TGCGCCAGCAGTGAGTCGGGGACAGGGTTCTCCTACGAGCAGTACTTC. This sequence encodes CASSESGTGFSYEQYF.

The V gene is TRBV14, the J gene TRBJ1-3; no reliable D call. The CDR3 spans 14 residues. With 0 bases removed from V and 7 bases from J, the gap between germline ends came to 10 bases. The V gene's germline CDR1 is SGHDN and CDR2 FVKESK. The CDR3 sequence is CASSQDASGNTIYF. CDR3 sequence (DNA): TGTGCCAGCAGCCAAGATGCTAGCGGGAACACCATATATTTT.

In this sample, this clonotype turned up many times. The rearrangement joins TRBV9 to TRBJ2-2; TRBD2 matches 8 bases. J lost 7 bases, V lost 0 bases, and 8 bases had no gene match. CDR1 and CDR2 (germline): SGDLS, YYNGEE. The CDR3 is made up of 16 amino acids. The CDR3 coding sequence is TGTGCCAGCAGCGTAGACTCGGGGGGGCACGGCGGGGAGCTGTTTTTT. Translation: CASSVDSGGHGGELFF.

This clonotype was seen ten or more times. The rearrangement joins TRBV9 to TRBJ1-2, with D perhaps matching TRBD1 (5 bases). V was pared by 1 base and J by 5 bases, with 12 bases between. Germline CDR1 SGDLS, CDR2 YYNGEE. This CDR3 has 14 residues. The CDR3: CASSVHAGEYGYTF. CDR3 coding DNA: TGTGCCAGCAGCGTACATGCGGGGGAGTATGGCTACACCTTC. The full variable domain, in which reference TRBV9 and TRBJ1-2 provide the parts outside the CDR3, is DSGVTQTPKHLITATGQRVTLRCSPRSGDLSVYWYQQSLDQGLQFLIQYYNGEERAKGNILERFSAQQFPDLHSELNLSSLELGDSALYFCASSVHAGEYGYTFGSGTRLTVV.

The rearrangement joins TRBV7-9 to TRBJ2-2; a possible D gene is TRBD1 (6 bases). The length of the CDR3 is 14 residues. Germline V lookup: CDR1 SEHNR, CDR2 FQNEAQ (reference sequence). The V end was cut by 1 base, the J end by 5 bases, with 8 bases between. The CDR3, as DNA: TGTGCCAGCAGCTTAGAAGGGGGTACCGGGGAGCTGTTTTTT. Translation: CASSLEGGTGELFF.

This clonotype was picked up many times. J is TRBJ1-4 and V is TRBV6-1; D is uncertain. From germline, CDR1 is MNHNS and CDR2 SASEGT. The length of the CDR3 is 13 residues. The germline V and J ends were trimmed by 7 bases and 7 bases, with 13 bases remaining between them. The CDR3 loop is CASTRHLGEKLFF. The CDR3, as DNA: TGTGCCAGCACGAGACATCTGGGTGAAAAACTGTTTTTT.